This T cell receptor beta chain was observed in a study of CD8+CD57+ T cells in acquired aplastic anemia. General study points: Patients and healthy controls showed no significant CD8+ Simpson's diversity difference. Overlap between patients and controls comprised roughly 30 CD8+ CDR3 sequences.

This clonotype was detected ten times or more. Its antigen is not identified. This CDR3 has 15 amino acids. The germline CDR1 and CDR2 sequences are MGHRA and YSYEKL. V gave up 3 bases and J gave up 5 bases; unmatched junction bases: 5. All patients picked for sequencing had shown, by flow cytometry, an expansion of CD8+CD57+ cells. Genomic DNA, the template, was used for profiling of the TCR beta VDJ and CDR3. TCRdb reprocessed the reads via MiXCR and lists one record per CDR3 protein. The table includes about 180,000 distinct CDR3 sequences, 45% to 55% detected once. The chain recombines TRBV4-1 with TRBJ2-1, with TRBD1 identical over 9 bases. The TCR was taken from a human donor with aplastic anemia. The sample comprised sorted CD4+, CD8+, or CD8+CD57+ T cells (not recorded which) from PBMCs. The chain's CDR3 is CASSHLQGANNEQFF. Here the CDR3 DNA reads TGCGCCAGCAGCCATCTACAGGGGGCCAACAATGAGCAGTTCTTC.